Following are 21 T cell receptor beta chains from one sample sequenced in a study of regulatory T cells in long-lasting Graves disease. Time point of the sample: newly diagnosed GD, antithyroid drugs for less than 3 months. Making the TCR library involved RNA that had been extracted from PBMCs. Building the TCR beta libraries relied on iRepertoire HTBI primers, and CDR3 regions underwent Arm-PCR. From the multiplex PCR reads, TCRdb called clonotypes with MiXCR, one entry per CDR3 protein. Counted here are about 610,000 distinct CDR3 sequences, about 15% occurring once; the ten biggest clones make up about 11%. These data also featured in a second study, about T cells in Graves' hyperthyroidism and ophthalmopathy.

The source was peripheral blood mononuclear cells (PBMCs), collected at new diagnosis, from a patient treated with antithyroid drugs. Receptor source: a man aged 18 to 30 with Graves disease.

This clonotype appeared many times. In DNA, the CDR3 is TGTGCCAGCAGCCACGGGGTCAGGGCTGAGCAGTTCTTC. It codes for CASSHGVRAEQFF. This rearrangement joins TRBV7-2 to TRBJ2-1; D is perhaps TRBD1 or TRBD2 (5 bases each). V gave up 5 bases and J gave up 9 bases, with 14 bases separating them. The CDR3 extends over 13 amino acids. In germline, CDR1 is SGHTA, CDR2 FQGNSA. Drawing the rest from reference TRBV7-2 and TRBJ2-1, the complete variable domain is GAGVSQSPSNKVTEKGKDVELRCDPISGHTALYWYRQSLGQGLEFLIYFQGNSAPDKSGLPSDRFSAERTGGSVSTLTIQRTQQEDSAVYLCASSHGVRAEQFFGPGTRLTVL.

This clonotype was recorded many times. This chain links TRBV2 with TRBJ2-1; 8 bases line up with TRBD2. CDR3 length equals 15 residues. With 6 bases clipped from V and 7 bases from J, the junction kept 11 bases outside the gene matches. Per germline, CDR1 SNHLY and CDR2 FYNNEI. The CDR3 spells CASSRERELLNEQFF. The CDR3 region has the DNA TGTGCCAGCAGCCGTGAGCGGGAGTTATTAAATGAGCAGTTCTTC.

The genes are TRBV30 and TRBJ1-4; D perhaps matches TRBD1 (6 bases). V lost 5 bases to trimming and J lost 7 bases, with 11 bases between them. This CDR3 comprises 12 residues. Per the germline V gene, CDR1 is GTSNPN and CDR2 is SVGIG (reference sequence). CDR3 amino acids: CAWGQFGEKLFF. Here the CDR3 DNA reads TGTGCCTGGGGACAGTTCGGTGAAAAACTGTTTTTT. Using reference TRBV30 and TRBJ1-4 for the parts outside the CDR3, the full variable domain is SQTIHQWPATLVQPVGSPLSLECTVEGTSNPNLYWYRQAAGRGLQLLFYSVGIGQISSEVPQNLSASRPQDRQFILSSKKLLLSDSGFYLCAWGQFGEKLFFGSGTQLSVL.

The chain has TRBV5-4 and TRBJ2-7; 8 nucleotides agree with TRBD1. V was pared by 4 bases and J by 6 bases, with 9 bases of the junction left unmatched. The CDR3 has 14 residues. Germline V gene data show CDR1 as SGHNT and CDR2 as YYREEE (reference sequence). DNA for the CDR3: TGTGCCAGCAGCCCCCCGGACAGGGAAGGCGAGCAGTACTTC. Its protein is CASSPPDREGEQYF. Together with reference TRBV5-4 and TRBJ2-7, the CDR3 gives the full variable domain: ETGVTQSPTHLIKTRGQQVTLRCSSQSGHNTVSWYQQALGQGPQFIFQYYREEENGRGNFPPRFSGLQFPNYSSELNVNALELDDSALYLCASSPPDREGEQYFGPGTRLTVT.

The V call is TRBV9, the J call TRBJ2-1, with 10 bases lining up with TRBD2. The CDR3 has 15 amino acids. The V gene's germline CDR1 is SGDLS and CDR2 YYNGEE. V shed 2 bases and J 5 bases; nucleotides not matched to a gene: 4. CDR3 sequence (DNA): TGTGCCAGCAGCGTTAGCGGGAGGCCGAACAATGAGCAGTTCTTC. It is translated as CASSVSGRPNNEQFF.

There are many counts of this clonotype. The chain employs TRBV28 and TRBJ2-2; D is possibly TRBD2 (6 bases). V lost 3 bases and J lost 4, with 12 bases in between. CDR3 size: 15 residues. Germline V gives CDR1 MDHEN, CDR2 SYDVKM. The CDR3 region has the DNA TGTGCCAGCAGTTTGACCGGGGGAGGCACCGGGGAGCTGTTTTTT. This codes for CASSLTGGGTGELFF.

Many counts were recorded for this clonotype. CDR3 nucleotides: TGTGCCCATGATCATAGCGGGTTGAACACCGGGGAGCTGTTTTTT. Residues: CAHDHSGLNTGELFF. This chain uses TRBV7-9 with TRBJ2-2; 7 nucleotides line up with TRBD2. Per germline, CDR1 SEHNR and CDR2 FQNEAQ (reference sequence). V shed 11 bases and J 1 base; nucleotides not matched to a gene: 10. The length of the CDR3 is 15 residues.

This clonotype came up a few times. This rearrangement joins TRBV24-1 to TRBJ2-5, with D possibly being TRBD1 (8 bases). Trimming removed 4 bases from V and 1 base from J, with 12 bases in between. Per germline, CDR1 KGHDR and CDR2 SFDVKD. The CDR3 has 15 amino acids. Written as DNA, the CDR3 is TGTGCCACCAGTGAAAGCGGGACAGGCCAAGAGACCCAGTACTTC. It encodes CATSESGTGQETQYF.

This chain joins TRBV20-1 and TRBJ2-7; possible D gene TRBD1, 5 bases. CDR3 length: 13 residues. Trimming pared 5 bases from V and 2 bases from J, leaving 13 bases between. Germline loops: CDR1 DFQATT, CDR2 SNEGSKA (reference sequence). This chain's CDR3 is CSAYDSNTYEQYF. The DNA for the CDR3 is TGCAGTGCTTACGACAGTAATACCTACGAGCAGTACTTC.

This clonotype was found many times. The chain has TRBV28 and TRBJ2-2, with D unresolved. This CDR3 is 15 amino acids long. CDR1 MDHEN and CDR2 SYDVKM come from the germline V gene. V was cut by 6 bases and J by 1 base, with 12 bases left in between. CDR3 residues: CASSRTTENTGELFF. CDR3 DNA: TGTGCCAGCAGCCGCACTACAGAGAACACCGGGGAGCTGTTTTTT. The full variable domain, its missing parts supplied by reference TRBV28 and TRBJ2-2, is DVKVTQSSRYLVKRTGEKVFLECVQDMDHENMFWYRQDPGLGLRLIYFSYDVKMKEKGDIPEGYSVSREKKERFSLILESASTNQTSMYLCASSRTTENTGELFFGEGSRLTVL.

This clonotype has just a few counts. This may stem from a read error, because a much larger clone lies one nucleotide away. A read error is likely, as this CDR3 ends without the conserved phenylalanine or tryptophan. CDR3 sequence reads: CSASSGEETQYL. CDR3 nucleotide sequence: TGCAGTGCGTCCTCAGGGGAAGAGACCCAGTACCTC. The genes are TRBV20-1 and TRBJ2-5, with D maybe TRBD1 (6 bases). The V gene lost 6 bases and the J gene lost 3 bases, with 11 bases spanning the gap. The length of the CDR3 is 12 residues. CDR1 and CDR2 (germline): DFQATT, SNEGSKA (reference sequence).

Turning to this clonotype: A much larger clone differs from this one at a single base, so this may be a read error. This rearrangement joins TRBV30 to TRBJ1-3; no reliable D call. CDR3 length: 13 amino acids. Germline V gives CDR1 GTSNPN, CDR2 SVGIG (reference sequence). V dropped 5 bases and J dropped 0 bases, with 8 bases sitting between them. The CDR3 DNA reads as TGTGCCTGGGCCCCGAACTCTGGAAACACCATATATTTT. Translation: CAWAPNSGNTIYF. The variable domain in full, with the rest retrieved from reference TRBV30 and TRBJ1-3, is SQTIHQWPATLVQPVGSPLSLECTVEGTSNPNLYWYRQAAGRGLQLLFYSVGIGQISSEVPQNLSASRPQDRQFILSSKKLLLSDSGFYLCAWAPNSGNTIYFGEGSWLTVV.

CDR3 protein: CASRGTAGNTEAFF. The DNA for the CDR3 is TGTGCCAGCAGAGGGACAGCCGGGAACACTGAAGCTTTCTTT. The V call is TRBV2, the J call TRBJ1-1; the match to TRBD1 covers 7 bases. Germline CDR1 SNHLY, CDR2 FYNNEI. Trimming cost V 6 bases and J 1 base; bases outside gene matches: 5. This CDR3 is built from 14 residues.

The chain recombines TRBV6-1 with TRBJ2-3; TRBD2 matches 10 bases. This CDR3 is built from 14 residues. The junction had 3 bases not matched to a gene; V was cut back by 7 bases and J by 2 bases. Germline V gene data show CDR1 as MNHNS and CDR2 as SASEGT. As DNA, the CDR3 is TGTGCCAGCAAAGCGGGAGGGCTCACAGATACGCAGTATTTT. Amino acids: CASKAGGLTDTQYF.

The chain links TRBV3-1 to TRBJ1-1; possibly TRBD1 for D (6 bases). Trimming took off 3 bases at V and 6 bases at J, with 11 bases between the two ends. The CDR3 runs to 13 residues. CDR1 is LGHDT and CDR2 is YNNKEL in the germline V gene (reference sequence). CDR3 sequence reads: CASSQGATAEAFF. The CDR3 region has the DNA TGTGCCAGCAGCCAGGGGGCTACCGCTGAAGCTTTCTTT.

The table lists this clonotype with many counts. This chain links TRBV6-1 with TRBJ1-5, with TRBD1 matching over 10 bases. V lost 3 bases, J lost 5 bases, and 7 bases stayed unmatched. Germline V lookup: CDR1 MNHNS, CDR2 SASEGT. The CDR3 contains 16 residues. The CDR3 DNA follows: TGTGCCAGCAGTGACCCAAGACAGGGGGCATATCAGCCCCAGCATTTT. Translation: CASSDPRQGAYQPQHF.

This clonotype was observed at least ten times. The gene calls are TRBV2 and TRBJ1-1; 7 bases line up with TRBD1. Germline CDR1 and CDR2: SNHLY and FYNNEI. This CDR3 is 14 amino acids long. Germline trimming cut 7 bases from V and 4 bases from J; bases unmatched to any gene: 9. This CDR3 is CASILDRWSTEAFF. Here the CDR3 DNA reads TGTGCCAGCATCTTGGACAGGTGGAGCACTGAAGCTTTCTTT.

This clonotype was detected a few times. This chain connects TRBV10-1 to TRBJ2-7; D gene ambiguous. CDR3 length: 12 amino acids. The V end was cut by 2 bases, the J end by 6 bases, with 8 bases between. CDR1 is WNHNN, CDR2 SYGVQD, per germline (reference sequence). This CDR3 reads CASSEVAGEQYF. Written as DNA, the CDR3 is TGCGCCAGCAGTGAGGTAGCCGGCGAGCAGTACTTC.

This clonotype occurred a few times. The chain links TRBV11-2 to TRBJ2-2; D gene unclear. The CDR3 covers 16 residues. Germline-derived CDR1 and CDR2 are SGHAT and FQNNGV. Trimming shortened V by 5 bases and J by 2 bases, and 15 bases separated the two germline ends. For the CDR3, the DNA is TGTGCCAGCAGCCTTTCAGACTTGATCAACACCGGGGAGCTGTTTTTT. It is translated as CASSLSDLINTGELFF. Complete variable domain (other parts from reference TRBV11-2 and TRBJ2-2): EAGVAQSPRYKIIEKRQSVAFWCNPISGHATLYWYQQILGQGPKLLIQFQNNGVVDDSQLPKDRFSAERLKGVDSTLKIQPAKLEDSAVYLCASSLSDLINTGELFFGEGSRLTVL.

The chain carries TRBV11-2 and TRBJ2-3; D may be TRBD2 (6 bases). Germline V gene data show CDR1 as SGHAT and CDR2 as FQNNGV. The CDR3 loop spans 14 amino acids. V dropped 5 bases and J dropped 7 bases, with 16 bases sitting between them. The CDR3 reads CASSRRDFGNTQYF. The CDR3 DNA is TGTGCCAGCAGCCGGCGGGACTTTGGGAATACGCAGTATTTT.

Many counts were recorded for this clonotype. The CDR3 spells CASSSRLAGENEQFF. The DNA for the CDR3 is TGTGCCAGCAGTTCCAGACTAGCGGGAGAGAATGAGCAGTTCTTC. The rearrangement links TRBV28 to TRBJ2-1; the match to TRBD2 covers 12 bases. CDR3 length equals 15 residues. The trim removed 4 bases at V and 7 bases at J, leaving 5 bases unmatched. Looked up from germline, CDR1 is MDHEN and CDR2 is SYDVKM. The variable domain in full, completed from reference TRBV28 and TRBJ2-1, reads DVKVTQSSRYLVKRTGEKVFLECVQDMDHENMFWYRQDPGLGLRLIYFSYDVKMKEKGDIPEGYSVSREKKERFSLILESASTNQTSMYLCASSSRLAGENEQFFGPGTRLTVL.